This TCR beta chain was profiled in a study of blood T cell repertoires in COVID-19. Study overall: Sites across the United States, Italy and Spain contributed samples from acute and convalescent COVID-19. The cDNA or gDNA used as material had been derived from T cells, B-cell-depleted T cells, or PBMCs.

Germline values: CDR1 SNHLY, CDR2 FYNNEI. The V gene lost 6 bases and the J gene lost 8 bases, with 10 bases spanning the gap. This CDR3 comprises 11 residues. In the original analysis: For nucleated cells, counts were estimated from reference gene primer amplification. Assay: immunoSEQ multiplex PCR; the TCRdb copy retains only in-frame clones and omits some. That table gives V, J and clone size, and the DNA gave D and trimming. The profile shows roughly 80,000 clones, more than 90% of them singletons. The TCR sequence derives from an elderly woman with active or convalescent COVID-19. The chain is built from TRBV2 and TRBJ1-1; TRBD1 is a possible D gene (6 bases). Sequences were obtained from peripheral blood. CDR3 nucleotides: TGTGCCAGCAGGGACAGCCTAGAAGCTTTCTTT. This gives the protein CASRDSLEAFF.